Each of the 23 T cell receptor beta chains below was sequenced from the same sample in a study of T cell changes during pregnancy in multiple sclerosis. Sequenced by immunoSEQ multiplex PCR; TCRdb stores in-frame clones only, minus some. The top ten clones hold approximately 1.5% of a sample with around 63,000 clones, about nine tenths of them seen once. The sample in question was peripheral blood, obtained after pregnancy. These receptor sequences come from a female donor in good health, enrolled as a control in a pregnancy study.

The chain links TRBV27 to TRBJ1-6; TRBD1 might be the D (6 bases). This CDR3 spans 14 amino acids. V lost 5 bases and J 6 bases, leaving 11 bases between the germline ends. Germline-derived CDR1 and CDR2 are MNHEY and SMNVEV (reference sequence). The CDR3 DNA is TGTGCCAGCAGTCTGTGGGACACTAATTCACCCCTCCACTTT. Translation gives CASSLWDTNSPLHF.

The CDR3 DNA reads as TGTGCCAGCAGCTTTGCAGAGAACACTGAAGCTTTCTTT. Amino acids: CASSFAENTEAFF. This chain links TRBV7-2 with TRBJ1-1, with D unclear. Trimming pared 3 bases from V and 1 base from J, leaving 6 bases between. Looked up from germline, CDR1 is SGHTA and CDR2 is FQGNSA. The CDR3 totals 13 residues.

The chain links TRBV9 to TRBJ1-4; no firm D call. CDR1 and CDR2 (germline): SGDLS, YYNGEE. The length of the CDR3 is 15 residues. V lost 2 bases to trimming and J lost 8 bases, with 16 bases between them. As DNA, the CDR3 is TGTGCCAGCAGCGTCATGAGGGTAGTTGAAGAAAAACTGTTTTTT. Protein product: CASSVMRVVEEKLFF.

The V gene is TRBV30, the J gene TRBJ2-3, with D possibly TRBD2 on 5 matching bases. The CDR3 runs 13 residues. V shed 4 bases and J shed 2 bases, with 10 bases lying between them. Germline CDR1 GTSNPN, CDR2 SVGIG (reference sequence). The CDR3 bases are TGTGCCTGGACCTCGGGGTTCACAGATACGCAGTATTTT. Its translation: CAWTSGFTDTQYF.

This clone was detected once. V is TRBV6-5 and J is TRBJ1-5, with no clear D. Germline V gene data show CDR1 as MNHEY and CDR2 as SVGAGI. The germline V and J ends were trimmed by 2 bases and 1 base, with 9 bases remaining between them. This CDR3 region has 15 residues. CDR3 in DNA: TGTGCCAGCAGTTACGGCAGAACGAGCAATCAGCCCCAGCATTTT. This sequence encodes CASSYGRTSNQPQHF.

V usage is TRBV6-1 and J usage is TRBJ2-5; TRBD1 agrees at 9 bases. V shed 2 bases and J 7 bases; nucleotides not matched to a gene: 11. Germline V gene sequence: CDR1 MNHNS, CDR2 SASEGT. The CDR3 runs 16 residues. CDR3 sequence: CASSENLVGQGVTQYF. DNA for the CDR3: TGTGCCAGCAGTGAAAATCTTGTGGGACAGGGAGTGACCCAGTACTTC.

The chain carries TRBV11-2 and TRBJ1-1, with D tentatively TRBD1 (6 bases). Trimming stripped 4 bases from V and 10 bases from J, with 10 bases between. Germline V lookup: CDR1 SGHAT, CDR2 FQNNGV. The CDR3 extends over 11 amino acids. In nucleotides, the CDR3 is TGTGCCAGCAGCTCTCAGGGGAGAGCTTTCTTT. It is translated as CASSSQGRAFF. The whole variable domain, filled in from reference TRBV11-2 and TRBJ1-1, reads EAGVAQSPRYKIIEKRQSVAFWCNPISGHATLYWYQQILGQGPKLLIQFQNNGVVDDSQLPKDRFSAERLKGVDSTLKIQPAKLEDSAVYLCASSSQGRAFFGQGTRLTVV.

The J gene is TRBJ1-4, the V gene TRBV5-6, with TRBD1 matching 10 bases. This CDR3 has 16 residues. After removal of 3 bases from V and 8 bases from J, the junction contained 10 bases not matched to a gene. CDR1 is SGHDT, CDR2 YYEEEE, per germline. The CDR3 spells CASSYSGTGEIEKLFF. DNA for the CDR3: TGTGCCAGCAGCTATTCCGGGACAGGGGAGATCGAAAAACTGTTTTTT.

This CDR3 reads CASSQELAGRYEQYF. The CDR3 DNA is TGTGCCAGCAGCCAAGAACTAGCGGGGAGGTACGAGCAGTACTTC. J is TRBJ2-7 and V is TRBV4-2; the match to TRBD2 covers 10 bases. With 0 bases clipped from V and 4 bases from J, the junction kept 3 bases outside the gene matches. Germline values: CDR1 LGHNA, CDR2 YNFKEQ. The length of the CDR3 is 15 residues.

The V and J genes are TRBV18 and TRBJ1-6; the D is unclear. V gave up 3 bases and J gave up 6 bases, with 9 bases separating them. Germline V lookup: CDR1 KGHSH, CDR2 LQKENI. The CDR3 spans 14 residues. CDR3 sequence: CASSPGVTNSPLHF. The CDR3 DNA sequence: TGTGCCAGCTCACCTGGAGTTACTAATTCACCCCTCCACTTT.

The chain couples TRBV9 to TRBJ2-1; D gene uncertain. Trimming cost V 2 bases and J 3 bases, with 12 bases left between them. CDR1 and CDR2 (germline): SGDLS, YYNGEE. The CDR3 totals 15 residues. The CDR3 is CASSVGGSYYNEQFF. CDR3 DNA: TGTGCCAGCAGCGTCGGCGGAAGTTACTACAATGAGCAGTTCTTC. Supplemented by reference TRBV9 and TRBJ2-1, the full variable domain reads DSGVTQTPKHLITATGQRVTLRCSPRSGDLSVYWYQQSLDQGLQFLIQYYNGEERAKGNILERFSAQQFPDLHSELNLSSLELGDSALYFCASSVGGSYYNEQFFGPGTRLTVL.

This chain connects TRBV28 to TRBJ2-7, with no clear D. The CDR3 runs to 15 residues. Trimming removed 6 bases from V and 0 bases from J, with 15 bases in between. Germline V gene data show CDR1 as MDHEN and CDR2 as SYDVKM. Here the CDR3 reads CASSLAVSRSYEQYF. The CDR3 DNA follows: TGTGCCAGCAGCCTGGCGGTATCCCGCTCCTACGAGCAGTACTTC.

CDR3 amino acids: CASSRGHSSGANVLTF. CDR3 bases: TGTGCCAGCAGCAGGGGACATTCCTCTGGGGCCAACGTCCTGACTTTC. The rearrangement links TRBV5-6 to TRBJ2-6; possibly TRBD1 for D (6 bases). The CDR3 loop spans 16 amino acids. The V and J ends lost 4 bases and 0 bases respectively, with 11 bases between them. Germline lookup yields CDR1 SGHDT and CDR2 YYEEEE.

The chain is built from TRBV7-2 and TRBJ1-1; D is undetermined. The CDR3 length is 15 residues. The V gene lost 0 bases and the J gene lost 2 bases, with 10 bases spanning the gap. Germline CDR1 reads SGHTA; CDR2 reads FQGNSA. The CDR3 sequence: CASSLAVAANTEAFF. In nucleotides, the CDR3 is TGTGCCAGCAGCTTAGCGGTAGCAGCTAACACTGAAGCTTTCTTT.

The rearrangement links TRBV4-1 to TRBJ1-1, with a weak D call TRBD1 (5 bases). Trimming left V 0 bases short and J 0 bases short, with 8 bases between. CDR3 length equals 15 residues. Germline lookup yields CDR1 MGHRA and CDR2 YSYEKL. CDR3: CASSQENRLNTEAFF. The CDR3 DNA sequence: TGCGCCAGCAGCCAAGAAAACAGGCTGAACACTGAAGCTTTCTTT.

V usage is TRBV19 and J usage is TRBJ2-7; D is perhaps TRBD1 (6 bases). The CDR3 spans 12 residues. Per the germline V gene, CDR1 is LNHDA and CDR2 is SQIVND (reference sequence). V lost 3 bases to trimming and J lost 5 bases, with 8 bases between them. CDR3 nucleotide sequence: TGTGCCAGTAGTATTACAGGGAACGAGCAGTACTTC. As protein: CASSITGNEQYF.

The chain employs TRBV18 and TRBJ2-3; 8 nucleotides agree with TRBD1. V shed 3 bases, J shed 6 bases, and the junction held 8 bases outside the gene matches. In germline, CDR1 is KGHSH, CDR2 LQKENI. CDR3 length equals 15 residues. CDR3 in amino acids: CASSPGQGAYDTQYF. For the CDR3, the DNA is TGTGCCAGCTCACCGGGGCAGGGGGCGTATGATACGCAGTATTTT.

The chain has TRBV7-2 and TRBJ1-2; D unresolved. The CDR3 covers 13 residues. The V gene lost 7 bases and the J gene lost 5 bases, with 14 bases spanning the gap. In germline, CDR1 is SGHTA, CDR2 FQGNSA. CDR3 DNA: TGTGCCAGCACCCAAGGTCAGGCTTATGGCTACACCTTC. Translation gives CASTQGQAYGYTF.

Here the CDR3 DNA reads TGTGCCAGCAGACCCTTGACAGTGATTAACTATGGCTACACCTTC. The encoded protein is CASRPLTVINYGYTF. The chain couples TRBV28 to TRBJ1-2, with D possibly being TRBD1 (5 bases). The CDR3 is 15 amino acids. Trimming removed 6 bases at V and 1 base at J, with 15 bases between. Germline V gene lookup returns CDR1 MDHEN and CDR2 SYDVKM.

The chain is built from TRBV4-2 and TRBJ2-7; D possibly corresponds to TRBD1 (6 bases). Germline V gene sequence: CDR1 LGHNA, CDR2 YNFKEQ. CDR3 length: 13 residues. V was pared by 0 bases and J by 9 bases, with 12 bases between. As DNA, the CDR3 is TGTGCCAGCAGCCAAGAGGGACACCGTAGGCAGTACTTC. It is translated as CASSQEGHRRQYF.

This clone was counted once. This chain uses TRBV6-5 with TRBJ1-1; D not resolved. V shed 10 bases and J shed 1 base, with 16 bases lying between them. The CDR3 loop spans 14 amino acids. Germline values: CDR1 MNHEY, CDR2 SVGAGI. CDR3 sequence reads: CATKPSVGNTEAFF. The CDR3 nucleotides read TGTGCCACCAAACCCTCCGTCGGGAACACTGAAGCTTTCTTT.

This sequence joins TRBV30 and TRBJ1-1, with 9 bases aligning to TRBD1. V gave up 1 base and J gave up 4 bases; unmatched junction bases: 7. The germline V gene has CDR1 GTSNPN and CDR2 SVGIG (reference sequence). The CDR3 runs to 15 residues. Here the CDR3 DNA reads TGTGCCTGGAGTGCAGCGGACAGGGGTTTCACTGAAGCTTTCTTT. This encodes CAWSAADRGFTEAFF.

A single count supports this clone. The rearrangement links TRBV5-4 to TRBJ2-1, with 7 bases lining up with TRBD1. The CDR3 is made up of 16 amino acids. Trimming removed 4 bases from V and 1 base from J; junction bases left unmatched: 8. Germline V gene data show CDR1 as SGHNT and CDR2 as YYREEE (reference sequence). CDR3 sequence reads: CASSPTGDGSYNEQFF. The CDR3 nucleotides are TGTGCCAGCAGCCCTACAGGGGATGGTTCCTACAATGAGCAGTTCTTC.